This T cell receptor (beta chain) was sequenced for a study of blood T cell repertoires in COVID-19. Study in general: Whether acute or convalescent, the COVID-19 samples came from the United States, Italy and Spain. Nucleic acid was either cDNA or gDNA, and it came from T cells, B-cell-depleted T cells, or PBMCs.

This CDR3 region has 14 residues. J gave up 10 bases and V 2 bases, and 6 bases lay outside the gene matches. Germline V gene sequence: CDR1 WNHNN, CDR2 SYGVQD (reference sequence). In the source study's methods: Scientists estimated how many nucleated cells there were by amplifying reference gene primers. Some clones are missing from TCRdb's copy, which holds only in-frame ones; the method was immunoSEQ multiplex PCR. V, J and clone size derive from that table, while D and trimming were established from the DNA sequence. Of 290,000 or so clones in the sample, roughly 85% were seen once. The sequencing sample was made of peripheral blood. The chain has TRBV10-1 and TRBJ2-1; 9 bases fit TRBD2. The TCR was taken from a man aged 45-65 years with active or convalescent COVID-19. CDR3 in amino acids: CASSERASGVEQFF. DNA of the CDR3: TGCGCCAGCAGTGAGAGGGCTAGCGGGGTCGAGCAGTTCTTC.